The subject of this entry is one TCR beta chain. No antigen is known for it. This sample stems from a study of blood T cells in healthy people across ages. Study observations and caveats: While age rose, TCR beta diversity per million T cells dropped in a roughly linear way. Samples with more naive T cells showed higher observed beta diversity.

A J-beta primer mix and a sample-barcoded 5' primer were used in a second PCR of about 7 to 12 cycles. TCRdb re-analysed the 5' RACE reads in MiXCR, keeping a single row per CDR3 protein. The table lists around 690,000 distinct CDR3 sequences, 58% of them singletons. This CDR3 contains 10 residues. The germline V gene encodes CDR1 DFQATT and CDR2 SNEGSKA (reference sequence). Trimming took 5 bases from V and 6 from J, leaving 5 bases between them. Healthy Caucasian individuals from Russia aged roughly 6 to 100 were enrolled as donors. In each sample, at least 6.5 million PBMCs were isolated. This clonotype was sampled from a man in his sixties in good health. What was sequenced was blood. The chain employs TRBV20-1 and TRBJ2-1; D unclear. The CDR3 region has the DNA TGCAGTGCTGGAATCAATGAGCAGTTCTTC. Translation: CSAGINEQFF.